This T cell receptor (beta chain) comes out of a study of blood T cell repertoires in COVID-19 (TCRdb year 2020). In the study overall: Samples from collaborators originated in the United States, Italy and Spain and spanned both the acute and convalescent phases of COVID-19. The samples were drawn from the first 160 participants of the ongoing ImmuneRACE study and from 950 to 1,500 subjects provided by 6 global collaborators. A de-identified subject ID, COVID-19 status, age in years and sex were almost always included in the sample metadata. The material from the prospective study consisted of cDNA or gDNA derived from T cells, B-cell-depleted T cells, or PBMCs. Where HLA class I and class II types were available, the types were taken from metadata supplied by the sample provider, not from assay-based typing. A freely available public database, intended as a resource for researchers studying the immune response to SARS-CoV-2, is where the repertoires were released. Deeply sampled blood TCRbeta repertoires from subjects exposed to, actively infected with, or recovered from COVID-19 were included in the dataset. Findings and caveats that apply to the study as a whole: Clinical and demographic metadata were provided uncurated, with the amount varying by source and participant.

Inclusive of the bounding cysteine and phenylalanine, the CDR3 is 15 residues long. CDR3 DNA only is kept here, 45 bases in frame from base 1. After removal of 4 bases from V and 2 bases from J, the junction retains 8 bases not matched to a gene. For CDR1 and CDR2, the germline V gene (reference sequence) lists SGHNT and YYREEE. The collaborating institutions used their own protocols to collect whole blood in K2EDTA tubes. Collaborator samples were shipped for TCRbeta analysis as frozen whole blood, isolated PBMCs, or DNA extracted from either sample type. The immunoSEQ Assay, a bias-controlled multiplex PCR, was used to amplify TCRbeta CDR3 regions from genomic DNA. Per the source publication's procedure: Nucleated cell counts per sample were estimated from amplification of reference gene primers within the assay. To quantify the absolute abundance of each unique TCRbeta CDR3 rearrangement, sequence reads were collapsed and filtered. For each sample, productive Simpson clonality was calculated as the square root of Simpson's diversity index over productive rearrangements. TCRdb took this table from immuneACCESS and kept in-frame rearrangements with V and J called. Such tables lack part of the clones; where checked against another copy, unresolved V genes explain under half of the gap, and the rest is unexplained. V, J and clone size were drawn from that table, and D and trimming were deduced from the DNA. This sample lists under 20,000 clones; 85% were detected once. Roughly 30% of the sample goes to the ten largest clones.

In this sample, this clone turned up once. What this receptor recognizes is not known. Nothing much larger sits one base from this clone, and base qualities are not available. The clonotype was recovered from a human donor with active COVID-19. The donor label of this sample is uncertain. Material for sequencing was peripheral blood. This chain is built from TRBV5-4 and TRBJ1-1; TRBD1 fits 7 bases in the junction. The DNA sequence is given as TGTGCCAGCAGCCAGGGGGGTTATTACAACACTGAAGCTTTCTTT. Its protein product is CASSQGGYYNTEAFF. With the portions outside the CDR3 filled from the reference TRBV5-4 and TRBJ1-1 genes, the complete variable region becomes ETGVTQSPTHLIKTRGQQVTLRCSSQSGHNTVSWYQQALGQGPQFIFQYYREEENGRGNFPPRFSGLQFPNYSSELNVNALELDDSALYLCASSQGGYYNTEAFFGQGTRLTVV.